This T cell receptor (beta chain) was identified during a study of blood T cell repertoires in COVID-19. Study in general: Donors in the United States, Italy and Spain gave samples during acute or convalescent COVID-19. In each case, the material was cDNA or gDNA derived from T cells, B-cell-depleted T cells, or PBMCs.

This CDR3 is 15 amino acids long. The junction had 6 bases not matched to a gene; V was cut back by 3 bases and J by 4 bases. Germline V gene lookup returns CDR1 SGHRS and CDR2 YFSETQ. As originally analysed: From reference gene primer amplification, estimates of nucleated cell counts were derived. Libraries were prepared by immunoSEQ multiplex PCR; TCRdb keeps only in-frame clonotypes and omits some of them. V and J calls plus clone size are reproduced from that table; the DNA served to infer D and trimming. The repertoire holds 95,000 to 150,000 clones, with around four fifths as singletons. This receptor was taken from a human donor in a cohort sampled during active COVID-19. The gene calls are TRBV5-1 and TRBJ2-3; TRBD1 aligns across 9 bases. Material for sequencing was peripheral blood. CDR3 nucleotides: TGCGCCAGCAGCTCACAGGGGGCCCCCCCAGATACGCAGTATTTT. This codes for CASSSQGAPPDTQYF.